These 22 T cell receptor beta chains came from one sample sequenced in a study of blood T cell repertoires in COVID-19. Some clones are missing from TCRdb's copy, which holds only in-frame ones; the method was immunoSEQ multiplex PCR. The sample consists of a few hundred thousand clones, roughly four fifths of them appearing once. Input material: PBMCs or T cells enriched from blood (not recorded which). These TCRs come from a woman in her forties or fifties who had recovered from COVID-19.

The table lists this clone with a count of one. This chain connects TRBV7-9 to TRBJ2-5; possible D gene TRBD2, 5 bases. The CDR3 runs 17 residues. CDR1 and CDR2 (germline): SEHNR, FQNEAQ (reference sequence). Trimming removed 5 bases from V and 5 bases from J, with 24 bases in between. CDR3 in amino acids: CASSPQSRVSRWETQYF. CDR3 in DNA: TGTGCCAGCAGCCCCCAATCGAGGGTTTCTAGGTGGGAGACCCAGTACTTC.

This sequence joins TRBV28 and TRBJ2-7; D is possibly TRBD2 (6 bases). The CDR3 runs 16 residues. Germline V CDR1 and CDR2: MDHEN, SYDVKM. The V end was cut by 6 bases, the J end by 0 bases, with 18 bases between. CDR3 region: CASRGLASPLSYEQYF. The CDR3 DNA reads as TGTGCCAGCAGGGGGCTAGCGTCACCCCTCTCCTACGAGCAGTACTTC.

The CDR3 region is CASSPTGDSGYTF. DNA of the CDR3: TGTGCCAGCAGCCCTACAGGTGACTCTGGCTACACCTTC. This chain connects TRBV5-4 to TRBJ1-2, with D possibly TRBD1 on 5 matching bases. This CDR3 is built from 13 residues. Germline CDR1 reads SGHNT; CDR2 reads YYREEE (reference sequence). V gave up 4 bases and J gave up 7 bases, with 14 bases separating them.

The gene calls are TRBV27 and TRBJ1-1; 9 nucleotides agree with TRBD1. The V segment lost 3 bases and the J segment 9 bases; nucleotides outside the gene matches: 11. The CDR3 has 15 amino acids. Germline V lookup: CDR1 MNHEY, CDR2 SMNVEV (reference sequence). CDR3 sequence (DNA): TGTGCCAGCAGTTTTCAACAGGGGGCGGAAGAAAAAGCTTTCTTT. It translates to CASSFQQGAEEKAFF.

A single count supports this clone. V usage is TRBV6-5 and J usage is TRBJ2-2; a weak D match, TRBD2 (6 bases). The CDR3 sequence is 15 residues long. Germline V lookup: CDR1 MNHEY, CDR2 SVGAGI. Trimming pared 4 bases from V and 3 bases from J, leaving 12 bases between. This chain's CDR3 is CASSSGSRHTGELFF. CDR3 DNA sequence: TGTGCCAGCAGTTCCGGGAGTAGGCACACCGGGGAGCTGTTTTTT.

The V and J genes are TRBV30 and TRBJ1-6; maybe TRBD1 (5 bases). The germline V gene encodes CDR1 GTSNPN and CDR2 SVGIG (reference sequence). The length of the CDR3 is 14 residues. V gave up 5 bases and J gave up 4 bases, with 12 bases separating them. The DNA for the CDR3 is TGTGCCTGGGCGGACGGGGGTTATAATTCACCCCTCCACTTT. Protein: CAWADGGYNSPLHF.

The chain has TRBV5-8 and TRBJ1-5, with TRBD1 as a possible D gene (5 bases). The CDR3 runs to 14 residues. With 2 bases removed from V and 3 bases from J, the gap between germline ends came to 9 bases. The germline V gene has CDR1 SGHTS and CDR2 YDEGEE. DNA of the CDR3: TGTGCCAGCAGCTTCCTCAGGGACAATCAGCCCCAGCATTTT. Translation: CASSFLRDNQPQHF.

The chain links TRBV19 to TRBJ1-1; tentative D call: TRBD1 (5 bases). The V end lost 7 bases, the J end lost 4 bases, and 16 bases lay between the germline ends. The CDR3 is 14 residues long. The V gene's germline CDR1 is LNHDA and CDR2 SQIVND (reference sequence). CDR3 sequence reads: CASTRGGGGTEAFF. CDR3 coding DNA: TGTGCCAGTACCCGGGGGGGTGGTGGCACTGAAGCTTTCTTT.

The chain joins TRBV21-1 to TRBJ2-7; whether TRBD2, the table's D call, matches the DNA was not checked. TRBV21-1 is a recognized pseudogene. CDR3 length: 16 residues. In nucleotides, the CDR3 is TGTGCCAGCAGCCACGAGGGCCCCGGAGTCAGGTTCGAGCAGTACTTC. Protein: CASSHEGPGVRFEQYF.

V is TRBV5-1 and J is TRBJ1-2; D might be TRBD1 (5 bases). The CDR3 runs 15 residues. CDR1 SGHRS and CDR2 YFSETQ come from the germline V gene. The germline V and J ends were trimmed by 4 bases and 6 bases, with 19 bases remaining between them. The CDR3 DNA sequence: TGCGCCAGCAGCCGAGACGGGGGGAGCAGGGATGGCTACACCTTC. It specifies CASSRDGGSRDGYTF.

The chain couples TRBV9 to TRBJ2-1; 8 bases align to TRBD2. The CDR3 runs to 16 residues. CDR1 and CDR2 (germline): SGDLS, YYNGEE. V gave up 0 bases and J gave up 9 bases; unmatched junction bases: 11. The CDR3 region is CASSVGGGRPTPEQFF. The CDR3 coding sequence is TGTGCCAGCAGCGTAGGGGGCGGGAGGCCGACGCCTGAGCAGTTCTTC.

The rearrangement uses TRBV3-1 (or the pseudogene TRBV3-2) and TRBJ1-2; D is unresolved. Germline V gene sequence: CDR1 LGHDT, CDR2 YNNKEL (reference sequence). The CDR3 is 14 residues long. The ends were cut back, 0 bases at V and 4 bases at J, with 9 bases in the middle. CDR3 DNA: TGTGCCAGCAGCCAAGATCTCCCCGTCTATGGCTACACCTTC. Its protein product is CASSQDLPVYGYTF.

V is TRBV5-6 and J is TRBJ1-3; no definite D call. The germline V gene has CDR1 SGHDT and CDR2 YYEEEE. Trimming removed 0 bases at V and 1 base at J, with 5 bases between. The CDR3 runs to 14 residues. The CDR3 nucleotides are TGTGCCAGCAGCTTGGGCCGGTCTGGAAACACCATATATTTT. It yields the protein CASSLGRSGNTIYF.

V usage is TRBV4-1 and J usage is TRBJ1-2; TRBD1 aligns across 8 bases. This CDR3 is built from 18 residues. Germline CDR1 reads MGHRA; CDR2 reads YSYEKL. The V segment lost 1 base and the J segment 1 base; nucleotides outside the gene matches: 11. The CDR3 sequence: CASSQGQGMGGVNYGYTF. The CDR3 nucleotides read TGCGCCAGCAGCCAAGGACAGGGGATGGGGGGGGTTAACTATGGCTACACCTTC.

This chain uses TRBV7-2 with TRBJ2-7; 10 nucleotides agree with TRBD2. The junction had 6 bases not matched to a gene; V was cut back by 2 bases and J by 5 bases. The CDR3 length is 15 residues. Germline V gives CDR1 SGHTA, CDR2 FQGNSA. The CDR3 spells CASSLISGGANEQYF. For the CDR3, the DNA is TGTGCCAGCAGCTTAATCAGCGGGGGGGCCAACGAGCAGTACTTC.

The genes are TRBV5-1 and TRBJ2-3; no definite D call. The CDR3 has 15 residues. Trimming cost V 0 bases and J 1 base, with 9 bases left between them. CDR1 and CDR2 from the germline V gene are SGHRS and YFSETQ. The CDR3 reads CASSLEAVRTDTQYF. The CDR3 region has the DNA TGCGCCAGCAGCTTGGAGGCGGTCCGCACAGATACGCAGTATTTT.

This sequence joins TRBV19 and TRBJ1-2; D remains ambiguous. Trimming cost V 0 bases and J 0 bases, with 5 bases left between them. This CDR3 comprises 14 residues. The germline gives CDR1 LNHDA, CDR2 SQIVND (reference sequence). CDR3 residues: CASSIDRPNYGYTF. CDR3 nucleotide sequence: TGTGCCAGTAGTATAGATCGTCCTAACTATGGCTACACCTTC. The full variable domain, in which reference TRBV19 and TRBJ1-2 provide the parts outside the CDR3, is DGGITQSPKYLFRKEGQNVTLSCEQNLNHDAMYWYRQDPGQGLRLIYYSQIVNDFQKGDIAEGYSVSREKKESFPLTVTSAQKNPTAFYLCASSIDRPNYGYTFGSGTRLTVV.

The V call is TRBV7-9, the J call TRBJ2-1, with a tentative D call TRBD2 (6 bases). CDR1 is SEHNR and CDR2 is FQNEAQ in the germline V gene (reference sequence). V gave up 0 bases and J gave up 4 bases, with 19 bases separating them. CDR3 length: 18 residues. CDR3 DNA sequence: TGTGCCAGCAGCTTAGCGCTTGGGGAAGGCGGGGCATACAATGAGCAGTTCTTC. Its protein product is CASSLALGEGGAYNEQFF.

The V and J genes are TRBV18 and TRBJ2-1; D is possibly TRBD1 (7 bases). Trimming removed 5 bases from V and 9 bases from J, with 20 bases in between. Per germline, CDR1 KGHSH and CDR2 LQKENI. The CDR3 loop spans 15 amino acids. Here the CDR3 reads CASSIGRGDLFEQFF. The CDR3 DNA sequence: TGTGCCAGCTCAATCGGCAGGGGGGACCTTTTTGAGCAGTTCTTC.

This clone was observed a single time. The CDR3 spells CASSYFQGDNSPLHF. The CDR3 nucleotides are TGTGCCAGCAGTTATTTCCAGGGGGACAATTCACCCCTCCACTTT. The chain uses TRBV6-5 and TRBJ1-6, with 7 bases fitting TRBD1. The J segment lost 7 bases and the V segment lost 3 bases, leaving 6 bases of the junction unmatched. Germline V gene sequence: CDR1 MNHEY, CDR2 SVGAGI. The CDR3 spans 15 residues.

This chain links TRBV7-2 with TRBJ2-7, with 7 bases identical to TRBD2. The CDR3 runs to 15 residues. Trimming cost V 5 bases and J 3 bases; bases outside gene matches: 10. CDR1 SGHTA and CDR2 FQGNSA come from the germline V gene. The CDR3 region is CASSPGTNLDYEQYF. The CDR3 nucleotides are TGTGCCAGCAGCCCCGGGACTAACTTAGACTACGAGCAGTACTTC.

DNA of the CDR3: TGTGCCAGCAGTTACTCGACCCAGGGGGCAGGAGGCTACACCTTC. It yields the protein CASSYSTQGAGGYTF. The chain combines TRBV6-2 or TRBV6-3 with TRBJ1-2; TRBD1 aligns across 8 bases. This CDR3 is 15 amino acids long. Germline CDR1 MNHEY, CDR2 SVGEGT. V was clipped by 0 bases and J by 8 bases; unmatched bases: 8.